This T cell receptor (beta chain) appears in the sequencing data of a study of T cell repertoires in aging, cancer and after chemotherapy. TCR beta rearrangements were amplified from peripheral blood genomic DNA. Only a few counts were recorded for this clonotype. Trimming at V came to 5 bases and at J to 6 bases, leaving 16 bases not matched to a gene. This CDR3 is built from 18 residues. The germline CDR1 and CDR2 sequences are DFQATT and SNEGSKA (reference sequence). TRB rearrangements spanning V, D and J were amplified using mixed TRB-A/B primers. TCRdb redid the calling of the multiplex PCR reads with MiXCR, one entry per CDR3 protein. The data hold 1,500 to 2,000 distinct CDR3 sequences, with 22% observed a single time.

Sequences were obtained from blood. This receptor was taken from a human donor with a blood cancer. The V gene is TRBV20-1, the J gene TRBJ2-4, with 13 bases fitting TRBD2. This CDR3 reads CSAPSGTSGISRRNIQYF. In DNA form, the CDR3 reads TGCAGTGCTCCATCCGGGACTAGCGGGATCTCAAGGCGAAACATTCAGTACTTC.